These 24 T cell receptor beta chains were all obtained from the same sample, sequenced in a study of metastatic and nonmetastatic thyroid tumors. MiXCR was used by TCRdb to re-call the PCR reads. The repertoire has some 29,000 clones, 15% to 20% of them found once; the top ten carry approximately 4.6%. Thyroid surgery had not been preceded by any treatment in any patient. The source material was blood. The receptor set was obtained from a female donor with papillary thyroid cancer or a benign thyroid nodule (not recorded which). Some clones in this sample may be carry-over from other donors' samples.

This clone was detected ten times or more. The CDR3: CATKQAQGNEKLFF. The CDR3, as DNA: TGTGCCACCAAACAGGCCCAGGGTAATGAAAAACTGTTTTTT. The gene calls are TRBV15 and TRBJ1-4, with D maybe TRBD1 (5 bases). This CDR3 has 14 residues. Germline CDR1 is LNHNV and CDR2 is YYDKDF (reference sequence). The germline V and J ends were trimmed by 7 bases and 4 bases, with 13 bases remaining between them.

CDR3 protein: CASSLAAREVYEQYF. In nucleotides, the CDR3 is TGTGCCAGCAGCTTAGCAGCCAGGGAGGTCTACGAGCAGTACTTC. The chain employs TRBV11-2 and TRBJ2-7, with D perhaps matching TRBD2 (6 bases). V shed 1 base and J shed 3 bases, with 13 bases lying between them. The CDR3 is 15 residues long. Germline V lookup: CDR1 SGHAT, CDR2 FQNNGV.

The chain combines TRBV2 with TRBJ2-2, with D hard to call. Trimming shortened V by 7 bases and J by 7 bases, and 7 bases separated the two germline ends. The CDR3 is 11 amino acids. Germline values: CDR1 SNHLY, CDR2 FYNNEI. CDR3 in amino acids: CASTDIGELFF. The CDR3 DNA reads TGTGCCAGCACCGACATCGGGGAGCTGTTTTTT.

On this clone itself: Germline and junction disagree at one end, which may indicate a read error. This rearrangement joins TRBV18 to TRBJ2-5; D perhaps matches TRBD1 (6 bases). The germline gives CDR1 KGHSH, CDR2 LQKENI. This CDR3 is built from 16 residues. The CDR3 protein is CGSSPDGRGTLETQYF. In DNA form, the CDR3 reads TGTGGCAGCTCACCGGATGGACGAGGGACATTAGAGACCCAGTACTTC.

This clone has at least ten counts. This CDR3 is missing its conserved last phenylalanine or tryptophan, likely due to a read error. The DNA for the CDR3 is TGTGCCTGGACCACGGGGAAAAGTGGGAGCTCCTATAATTCACCCCTCCACCTT. Its translation: CAWTTGKSGSSYNSPLHL. V and J are TRBV30 and TRBJ1-6, with unresolved D. Germline V gives CDR1 GTSNPN, CDR2 SVGIG (reference sequence). The ends were cut back, 4 bases at V and 0 bases at J, with 19 bases in the middle. The CDR3 is 18 amino acids.

This clone was seen more than once but under ten times. The CDR3 DNA follows: TGTGCCAGCACTCCTTCAGGGAGGGCCAACCTGAGGGGGGAGCTGTTTTTT. Amino acid sequence: CASTPSGRANLRGELFF. The chain has TRBV27 and TRBJ2-2; 7 nucleotides line up with TRBD2. J was trimmed by 8 bases and V by 7 bases; bases with no gene match: 19. This CDR3 comprises 17 residues. Germline V CDR1 and CDR2: MNHEY, SMNVEV (reference sequence).

The rearrangement links TRBV5-1 to TRBJ1-2; no clear D gene. The germline gives CDR1 SGHRS, CDR2 YFSETQ. The CDR3 runs 14 residues. V was cut by 4 bases and J by 4 bases, with 14 bases left in between. CDR3 sequence: CASSPEGGGYGYTF. The CDR3 DNA follows: TGCGCCAGCAGCCCGGAGGGTGGAGGCTATGGCTACACCTTC. Supplemented by reference TRBV5-1 and TRBJ1-2, the full variable domain reads KAGVTQTPRYLIKTRGQQVTLSCSPISGHRSVSWYQQTPGQGLQFLFEYFSETQRNKGNFPGRFSGRQFSNSRSEMNVSTLELGDSALYLCASSPEGGGYGYTFGSGTRLTVV.

This clone has at least ten counts. The chain joins TRBV19 to TRBJ2-7; tentatively, D is TRBD1 or TRBD2 (5 bases each). V lost 3 bases and J 0 bases, leaving 12 bases between the germline ends. The CDR3 is made up of 15 amino acids. CDR1 is LNHDA, CDR2 SQIVND, per germline (reference sequence). CDR3 sequence (DNA): TGTGCCAGTAGTATTGGGGGTTACGGCTCCTACGAGCAGTACTTC. This codes for CASSIGGYGSYEQYF. Full variable domain (remainder filled in from reference TRBV19 and TRBJ2-7): DGGITQSPKYLFRKEGQNVTLSCEQNLNHDAMYWYRQDPGQGLRLIYYSQIVNDFQKGDIAEGYSVSREKKESFPLTVTSAQKNPTAFYLCASSIGGYGSYEQYFGPGTRLTVT.

This clone was picked up many times. V usage is TRBV19 and J usage is TRBJ1-4, with D hard to call. Germline V gene lookup returns CDR1 LNHDA and CDR2 SQIVND (reference sequence). This CDR3 is built from 14 residues. Trimming stripped 5 bases from V and 4 bases from J, with 11 bases between. CDR3 bases: TGTGCCAGTAGTTCGACAAGACGTAATGAAAAACTGTTTTTT. Residues: CASSSTRRNEKLFF. Together with reference TRBV19 and TRBJ1-4, the CDR3 gives the full variable domain: DGGITQSPKYLFRKEGQNVTLSCEQNLNHDAMYWYRQDPGQGLRLIYYSQIVNDFQKGDIAEGYSVSREKKESFPLTVTSAQKNPTAFYLCASSSTRRNEKLFFGSGTQLSVL.

This clone was recorded at least ten times. The gene calls are TRBV3-1 and TRBJ2-1; TRBD2 aligns across 10 bases. With 6 bases clipped from V and 9 bases from J, the junction kept 8 bases outside the gene matches. Looked up from germline, CDR1 is LGHDT and CDR2 is YNNKEL (reference sequence). The CDR3 extends over 14 amino acids. This chain's CDR3 is CASRLTSGLTEQFF. In DNA form, the CDR3 reads TGTGCCAGCAGACTGACTAGCGGGTTGACTGAGCAGTTCTTC.

This clone was seen at least ten times. The chain combines TRBV20-1 with TRBJ2-5; D unresolved. The germline V and J ends were trimmed by 0 bases and 5 bases, with 10 bases remaining between them. The germline CDR1 and CDR2 sequences are DFQATT and SNEGSKA (reference sequence). CDR3 size: 13 residues. The CDR3, as DNA: TGCAGTGCTAGAGAAGATAAGGTTGAGACCCAGTACTTC. Translating gives CSAREDKVETQYF.

This clone is medium-sized (0.01 to 0.1%) by share. The V call is TRBV12-3 or TRBV12-4, the J call TRBJ2-7; perhaps TRBD2 as D (6 bases). V was pared by 6 bases and J by 4 bases, with 10 bases between. There are 12 residues in the CDR3. This chain's CDR3 is CASSLGTYEQYF. DNA for the CDR3: TGTGCCAGCAGCCTCGGGACTTACGAGCAGTACTTC.

V is TRBV3-1 and J is TRBJ2-7; D may match TRBD1 or TRBD2 (5 bases each). This CDR3 has 16 amino acids. Germline assignment: CDR1 LGHDT and CDR2 YNNKEL (reference sequence). Deletions cut 2 bases from V and 2 bases from J, with 16 bases between. Written as DNA, the CDR3 is TGTGCCAGCAGCCAAATGGGACGGCGAACTCCCTACGAGCAGTACTTC. Its protein product is CASSQMGRRTPYEQYF.

In its sample, this clone was seen many times. This chain uses TRBV18 with TRBJ1-5; no firm D call. The CDR3 has 15 amino acids. V dropped 3 bases and J dropped 2 bases, with 11 bases sitting between them. Looked up from germline, CDR1 is KGHSH and CDR2 is LQKENI. CDR3 amino acids: CASSPQKGGNQPQHF. The CDR3 DNA reads TGTGCCAGCTCACCCCAGAAGGGCGGCAATCAGCCCCAGCATTTT.

The sample holds many counts of this clone. This chain uses TRBV12-3 or TRBV12-4 with TRBJ1-2, with D perhaps matching TRBD1 (6 bases). V lost 4 bases to trimming and J lost 4 bases, with 7 bases between them. The CDR3 runs to 12 residues. The CDR3 region is CASSSQGYGYTF. The CDR3 region has the DNA TGTGCCAGCAGTTCACAGGGCTATGGCTACACCTTC.

This clone was seen more than once but under ten times. CDR3 region: CASSIRGPQNQPQHF. The CDR3 nucleotides are TGTGCCAGTAGTATTCGGGGGCCCCAGAATCAGCCCCAGCATTTT. The gene calls are TRBV19 and TRBJ1-5; D is possibly TRBD1 (6 bases). Trimming left V 3 bases short and J 4 bases short, with 13 bases between. The CDR3 runs 15 residues. Germline assignment: CDR1 LNHDA and CDR2 SQIVND (reference sequence).

This clone was picked up many times. The genes are TRBV12-3 or TRBV12-4 and TRBJ2-1; 7 bases line up with TRBD2. The ends lost 1 base at V and 4 bases at J; junction bases unmatched: 7. The CDR3 consists of 16 residues. The CDR3 region is CASSLGAGVVYNEQFF. CDR3 coding DNA: TGTGCCAGCAGTTTAGGGGCGGGAGTCGTTTACAATGAGCAGTTCTTC.

This clone was counted many times. The CDR3 DNA is TGTGCCAGCAGGGGGACTAGCGGCAATGAGCAGTTCTTC. Residues: CASRGTSGNEQFF. The chain recombines TRBV9 with TRBJ2-1, with 11 bases identical to TRBD2. Germline assignment: CDR1 SGDLS and CDR2 YYNGEE. Germline trimming cut 5 bases from V and 6 bases from J; bases unmatched to any gene: 1. The CDR3 spans 13 residues.

This clone was recorded a few times. A read error may be the cause here, since a much bigger clone is one base away. The chain carries TRBV5-1 and TRBJ2-5, with 7 bases lining up with TRBD1. Per germline, CDR1 SGHRS and CDR2 YFSETQ. The CDR3 length is 12 residues. CDR3 coding DNA: TGCGCCAGCAGCCAGGGGGTCGAGACCAAGTACTTC. It translates to CASSQGVETKYF.

This clone was recorded only once. The chain joins TRBV30 to TRBJ1-1; no definite D call. Germline CDR1 GTSNPN, CDR2 SVGIG (reference sequence). The CDR3 is 14 amino acids. Trimming cost V 4 bases and J 4 bases, with 16 bases left between them. The CDR3 region is CAWIVWLRSTEAFF. CDR3 coding DNA: TGTGCCTGGATTGTGTGGCTACGGAGCACTGAAGCTTTCTTT.

The sample holds many counts of this clone. The chain joins TRBV20-1 to TRBJ1-1; 10 bases are a match to TRBD1. CDR3 size: 16 residues. Germline-derived CDR1 and CDR2 are DFQATT and SNEGSKA (reference sequence). With V trimmed by 5 bases and J by 1 base, 10 bases remained unmatched. The CDR3 region has the DNA TGCAGTGCTCCACCTGGGACAGGGGATTGGAACACTGAAGCTTTCTTT. The encoded protein is CSAPPGTGDWNTEAFF.

By proportion, this clone is medium-sized. V is TRBV4-1 and J is TRBJ2-7; D is possibly TRBD1 or TRBD2 (5 bases each). V was cut by 1 base and J by 5 bases, with 12 bases left in between. The germline V gene encodes CDR1 MGHRA and CDR2 YSYEKL. The CDR3 is 14 amino acids. The CDR3 bases are TGCGCCAGCAGCCAAGGTGGGGGAACCGACGAGCAGTACTTC. The encoded protein is CASSQGGGTDEQYF.

This clone occurred many times. The chain links TRBV5-8 to TRBJ2-5, with 8 bases aligning to TRBD1. The CDR3 contains 15 residues. Germline CDR1 reads SGHTS; CDR2 reads YDEGEE. With 7 bases clipped from V and 1 base from J, the junction kept 9 bases outside the gene matches. CDR3 sequence: CASGFGQGFQETQYF. CDR3 sequence (DNA): TGTGCCAGCGGTTTCGGACAGGGCTTCCAAGAGACCCAGTACTTC.

This clone was counted at least ten times. The rearrangement links TRBV14 to TRBJ2-7; the D gene is possibly TRBD1 (5 bases). Trimming removed 0 bases at V and 6 bases at J, with 21 bases between. The CDR3 loop spans 17 amino acids. CDR1 and CDR2 from the germline V gene are SGHDN and FVKESK. The CDR3 spells CASSQEFPYRAQGEQYF. The DNA of the CDR3 is TGTGCCAGCAGCCAAGAGTTCCCCTATCGGGCCCAGGGCGAGCAGTACTTC.